What follows are 9 T cell receptor beta chains derived from one specimen sequenced in a study of Ad26.COV2.S vaccination and SARS-CoV-2 variants. Produced via immunoSEQ multiplex PCR; TCRdb's table is partial and in-frame only. The sample lists about 350,000 clones, approximately 86% occurring once. Indicated treatment: 15 to 20 received Ad26.COV2.S at low or high dose, single or two shots; several received placebo; per-sample allocation not given. Following the first vaccine or placebo injection, samples were taken on day 63. This specimen was peripheral blood, taken in a trial of Ad26.COV2.S vaccine versus placebo. These receptors were taken from a person between 18 and 65 years old who received the Ad26.COV2.S COVID-19 vaccine or a placebo.

Worth noting for this clone: At one boundary the junction diverges from the germline segment, which might be a read error. This chain uses TRBV7-8 with TRBJ2-1, with D uncertain. CDR1 SGHVS and CDR2 FQNEAQ come from the germline V gene. The CDR3 has 14 amino acids. The CDR3 bases are TGTGCCAGCAGCAAGACCCTTCAGTGGGCAGCGCAGATCTTC. Protein: CASSKTLQWAAQIF. Combining the CDR3 with reference TRBV7-8 and TRBJ2-1 gives the whole variable domain GAGVSQSPRYKVAKRGQDVALRCDPISGHVSLFWYQQALGQGPEFLTYFQNEAQLDKSGLPSDRFFAERPEGSVSTLKIQRTQQEDSAVYLCASSKTLQWAAQIFGPGTRLTVL.

This clone was found once. The chain links TRBV11-2 to TRBJ2-3; 16 nucleotides match TRBD2. V shed 6 bases, J shed 6 bases, and the junction held 12 bases outside the gene matches. CDR1 SGHAT and CDR2 FQNNGV come from the germline V gene. The CDR3 length is 18 residues. The CDR3 DNA sequence: TGTGCCAGCAGACCCCCGGGACTAGCGGGGGGGGTCAGGGATACGCAGTATTTT. It is translated as CASRPPGLAGGVRDTQYF.

This chain links TRBV6-5 with TRBJ2-1; 10 bases are shared with TRBD2. Trimming removed 0 bases from V and 9 bases from J; junction bases left unmatched: 8. Germline CDR1 and CDR2: MNHEY and SVGAGI. The CDR3 totals 16 residues. CDR3 DNA: TGTGCCAGCAGTTACTCGACAAGCGGGGGGGCTCGTGAGCAGTTCTTC. Translation gives CASSYSTSGGAREQFF.

This clone was detected only once. The chain recombines TRBV7-2 with TRBJ2-7; TRBD2 aligns across 9 bases. Trimming at V came to 5 bases and at J to 3 bases, leaving 17 bases not matched to a gene. This CDR3 has 18 amino acids. CDR1 and CDR2 (germline): SGHTA, FQGNSA. The CDR3 loop is CASSPEGLAGSWVYEQYF. CDR3 bases: TGTGCCAGCAGCCCGGAGGGGCTAGCGGGAAGTTGGGTCTACGAGCAGTACTTC.

The gene calls are TRBV6-4 and TRBJ2-7, with 8 positions matching TRBD1. This CDR3 is 14 amino acids long. V lost 10 bases and J lost 3; bases outside the gene matches: 11. Germline CDR1 reads MRHNA; CDR2 reads SNTAGT. The CDR3 DNA reads TGTGCCATCACTATCCGGGACAGGAACTACGAGCAGTACTTC. It encodes CAITIRDRNYEQYF.

J is TRBJ2-7 and V is TRBV5-1, with TRBD1 matching 9 bases. Unmatched junction bases numbered 8, after V lost 0 bases and J lost 4 bases. In germline, CDR1 is SGHRS, CDR2 YFSETQ. The CDR3 is 16 residues long. The CDR3 DNA is TGCGCCAGCAGCTTGGGGGAGGGGACAGGGAAATACGAGCAGTACTTC. Protein sequence: CASSLGEGTGKYEQYF.

The chain uses TRBV4-1 and TRBJ1-2; D gene unclear. The germline gives CDR1 MGHRA, CDR2 YSYEKL. The CDR3 is made up of 18 amino acids. Trimming pared 0 bases from V and 4 bases from J, leaving 21 bases between. CDR3 nucleotides: TGCGCCAGCAGCCAAGATTATCTGCGAGGGTCAAGTGGCTATGGCTACACCTTC. Translated, it gives CASSQDYLRGSSGYGYTF.

The chain recombines TRBV9 with TRBJ1-1; maybe TRBD1 (5 bases). CDR1 SGDLS and CDR2 YYNGEE come from the germline V gene. V lost 0 bases to trimming and J lost 1 base, with 10 bases between them. CDR3 size: 15 residues. Written as DNA, the CDR3 is TGTGCCAGCAGCGTAGACGGACATACGAACACTGAAGCTTTCTTT. Its translation is CASSVDGHTNTEAFF. The whole variable domain, remainder taken from reference TRBV9 and TRBJ1-1, is DSGVTQTPKHLITATGQRVTLRCSPRSGDLSVYWYQQSLDQGLQFLIQYYNGEERAKGNILERFSAQQFPDLHSELNLSSLELGDSALYFCASSVDGHTNTEAFFGQGTRLTVV.

This clone was observed a single time. The rearrangement links TRBV13 to TRBJ1-4, with D maybe TRBD1 (5 bases). The germline CDR1 and CDR2 sequences are PRHDT and FYEKMQ (reference sequence). The V gene lost 4 bases and the J gene lost 1 base, with 7 bases spanning the gap. The CDR3 loop spans 14 amino acids. CDR3 nucleotides: TGTGCCAGCAGCTCCCAGGGAACTAATGAAAAACTGTTTTTT. This gives the protein CASSSQGTNEKLFF.